This T cell receptor beta chain was recorded in a study of OX40 agonist ivuxolimab in advanced cancers. Study in general: Ivuxolimab, an antibody that agonizes OX40 (CD134), was administered to the patients.

CDR1 MNHNS and CDR2 SASEGT come from the germline V gene. The CDR3 has 14 amino acids. Trimming left V 4 bases short and J 7 bases short, with 16 bases between. Assay used: immunoSEQ multiplex PCR; TCRdb lists only in-frame clones, some missing. The table has 110,000 or so clones, about 91% seen once. Exclusion applied to patients with autoimmune disease history or systemic immunosuppression. J is TRBJ1-1 and V is TRBV6-1; TRBD1 might be the D (5 bases). This sample comprised CD4+ or CD8+ T cells sorted from blood, obtained in a trial of the OX40 agonist ivuxolimab. This receptor was identified in an adult with an advanced solid tumor such as melanoma, head and neck, liver or kidney cancer. CDR3 sequence (DNA): TGTGCCAGCAGTGTAGGTGGGGCCATATTTGAAGCTTTCTTT. Protein product: CASSVGGAIFEAFF.